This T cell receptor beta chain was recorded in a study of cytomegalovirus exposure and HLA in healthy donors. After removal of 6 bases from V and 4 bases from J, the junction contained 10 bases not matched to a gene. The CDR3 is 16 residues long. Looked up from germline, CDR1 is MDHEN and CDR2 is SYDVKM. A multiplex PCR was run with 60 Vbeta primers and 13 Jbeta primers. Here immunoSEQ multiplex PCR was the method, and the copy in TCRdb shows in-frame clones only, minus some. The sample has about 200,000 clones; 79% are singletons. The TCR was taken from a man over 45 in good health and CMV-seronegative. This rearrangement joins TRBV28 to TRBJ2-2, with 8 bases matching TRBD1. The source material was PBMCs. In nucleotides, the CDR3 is TGTGCCAGCAGACCCCAGGGGGCGCGAAGCACCGGGGAGCTGTTTTTT. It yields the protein CASRPQGARSTGELFF.